This T cell receptor beta chain derives from a study of blood T cell repertoires in COVID-19. Study details: Both acute and convalescent COVID-19 samples were obtained from the United States, Italy and Spain. Nucleic acid was either cDNA or gDNA, and it came from T cells, B-cell-depleted T cells, or PBMCs.

In the original workflow: Using reference gene primer amplification, nucleated cell counts were estimated. The method was immunoSEQ multiplex PCR; TCRdb's version includes in-frame clones alone and lacks a portion of them. V, J and clone size reflect that table, while D and trimming were determined from the DNA. The sample records approximately 160,000 clones, over 80% being singletons. The material sequenced was peripheral blood. The TCR comes from a woman between 55 and 75 years old with acute or convalescent COVID-19.

For the CDR3, the DNA is TGTGCCAGCAGAAACCAGCGGGGGGGTGGCCCAGATACGCAGTATTTT. Translated, it gives CASRNQRGGGPDTQYF. The gene calls are TRBV27 and TRBJ2-3; TRBD2 aligns across 10 bases. Germline V gene sequence: CDR1 MNHEY, CDR2 SMNVEV (reference sequence). Trimming took 6 bases from V and 4 from J; bases not matched to a gene: 10. The CDR3 is 16 residues long.